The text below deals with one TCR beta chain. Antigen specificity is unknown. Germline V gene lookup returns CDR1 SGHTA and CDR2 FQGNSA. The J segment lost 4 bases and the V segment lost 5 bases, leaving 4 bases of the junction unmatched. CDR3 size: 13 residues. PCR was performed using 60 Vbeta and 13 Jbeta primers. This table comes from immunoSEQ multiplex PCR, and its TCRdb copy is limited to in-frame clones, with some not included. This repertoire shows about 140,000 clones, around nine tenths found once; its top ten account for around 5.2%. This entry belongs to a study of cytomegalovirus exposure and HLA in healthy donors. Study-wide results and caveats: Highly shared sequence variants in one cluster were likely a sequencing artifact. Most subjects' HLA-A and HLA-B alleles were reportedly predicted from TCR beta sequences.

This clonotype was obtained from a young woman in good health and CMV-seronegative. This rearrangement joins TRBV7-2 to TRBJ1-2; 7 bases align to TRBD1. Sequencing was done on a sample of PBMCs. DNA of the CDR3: TGTGCCAGCAGCCAGGGACAGTTCTATGGCTACACCTTC. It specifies CASSQGQFYGYTF.